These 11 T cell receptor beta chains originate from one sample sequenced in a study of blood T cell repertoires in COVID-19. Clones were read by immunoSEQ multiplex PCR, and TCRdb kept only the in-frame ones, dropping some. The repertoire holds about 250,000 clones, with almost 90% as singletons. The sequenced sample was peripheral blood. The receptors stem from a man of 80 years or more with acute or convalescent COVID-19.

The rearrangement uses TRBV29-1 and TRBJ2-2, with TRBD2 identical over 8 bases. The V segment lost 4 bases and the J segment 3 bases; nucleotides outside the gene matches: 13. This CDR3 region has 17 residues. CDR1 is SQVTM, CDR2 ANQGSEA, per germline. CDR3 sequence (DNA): TGCAGCGTTGTACAGAAGGCTAGCGGGCCGCACACCGGGGAGCTGTTTTTT. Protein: CSVVQKASGPHTGELFF.

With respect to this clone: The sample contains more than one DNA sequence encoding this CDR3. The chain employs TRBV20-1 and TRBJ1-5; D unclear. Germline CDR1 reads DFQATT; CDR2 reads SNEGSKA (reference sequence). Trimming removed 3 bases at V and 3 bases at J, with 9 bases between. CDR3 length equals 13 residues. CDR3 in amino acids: CSASSGDNQPQHF. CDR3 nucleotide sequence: TGCAGTGCTAGTTCCGGGGACAATCAGCCCCAGCATTTT.

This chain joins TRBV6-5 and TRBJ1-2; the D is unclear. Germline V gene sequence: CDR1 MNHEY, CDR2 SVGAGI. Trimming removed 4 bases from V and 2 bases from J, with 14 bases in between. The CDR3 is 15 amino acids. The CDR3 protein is CASSFLPRVNYGYTF. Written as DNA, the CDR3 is TGTGCCAGCAGTTTCTTACCCCGGGTAAACTATGGCTACACCTTC.

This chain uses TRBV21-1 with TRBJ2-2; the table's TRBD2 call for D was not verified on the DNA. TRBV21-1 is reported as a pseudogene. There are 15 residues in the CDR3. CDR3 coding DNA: TGTGCTAAAAGGGAGAGCGGGTCTAACACCGGGGAGCTGTTTTTT. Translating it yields CAKRESGSNTGELFF.

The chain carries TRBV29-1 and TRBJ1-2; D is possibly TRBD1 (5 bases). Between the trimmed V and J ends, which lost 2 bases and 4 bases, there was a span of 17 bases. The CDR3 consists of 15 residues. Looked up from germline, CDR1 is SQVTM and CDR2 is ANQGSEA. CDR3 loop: CSVECKRGAGYGYTF. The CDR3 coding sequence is TGCAGCGTTGAATGCAAGAGGGGAGCGGGCTATGGCTACACCTTC.

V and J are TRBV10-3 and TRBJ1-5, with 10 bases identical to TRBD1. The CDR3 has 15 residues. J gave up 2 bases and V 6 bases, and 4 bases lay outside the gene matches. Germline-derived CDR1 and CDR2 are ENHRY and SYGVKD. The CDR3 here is CAISRGQGGNQPQHF. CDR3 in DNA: TGTGCCATCAGCCGAGGACAGGGGGGCAATCAGCCCCAGCATTTT.

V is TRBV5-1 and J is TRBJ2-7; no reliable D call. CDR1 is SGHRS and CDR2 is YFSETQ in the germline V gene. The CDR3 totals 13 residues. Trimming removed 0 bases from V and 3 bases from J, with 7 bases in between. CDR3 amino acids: CASSLGYLYEQYF. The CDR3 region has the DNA TGCGCCAGCAGCTTGGGTTATCTCTACGAGCAGTACTTC.

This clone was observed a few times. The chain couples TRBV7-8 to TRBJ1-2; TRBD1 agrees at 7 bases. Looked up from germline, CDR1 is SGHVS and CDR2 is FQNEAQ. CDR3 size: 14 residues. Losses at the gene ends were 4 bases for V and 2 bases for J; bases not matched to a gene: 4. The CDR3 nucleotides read TGTGCCAGCAGCTCTGCGGGACAGAACTATGGCTACACCTTC. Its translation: CASSSAGQNYGYTF.

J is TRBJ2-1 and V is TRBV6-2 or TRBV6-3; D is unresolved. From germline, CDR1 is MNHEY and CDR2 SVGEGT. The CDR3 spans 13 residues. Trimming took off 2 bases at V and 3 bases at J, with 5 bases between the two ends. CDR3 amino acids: CASSYGNYNEQFF. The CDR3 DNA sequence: TGTGCCAGCAGTTACGGCAACTACAATGAGCAGTTCTTC.

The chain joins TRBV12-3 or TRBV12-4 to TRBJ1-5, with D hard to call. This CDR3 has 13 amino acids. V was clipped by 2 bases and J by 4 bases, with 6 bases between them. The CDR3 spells CASSLSENQPQHF. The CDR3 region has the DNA TGTGCCAGCAGTTTAAGCGAAAATCAGCCCCAGCATTTT.

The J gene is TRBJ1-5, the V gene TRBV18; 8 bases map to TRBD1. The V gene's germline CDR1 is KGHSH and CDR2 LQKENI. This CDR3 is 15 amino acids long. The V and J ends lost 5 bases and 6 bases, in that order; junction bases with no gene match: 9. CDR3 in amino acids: CASSSQGAGGQPQHF. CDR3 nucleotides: TGTGCCAGCTCATCCCAGGGGGCCGGGGGTCAGCCCCAGCATTTT.